Each of the 17 T cell receptor beta chains below was sequenced from the same sample in a study of blood T cells in healthy people across ages. Sample-barcoded 5' priming and a J-beta primer mix drove a second PCR of 7 to 11 cycles. TCRdb reanalysed the 5' RACE reads using MiXCR and keeps one entry per CDR3 protein. The table records about 2 million distinct CDR3 sequences, about 49% of them present only once. The specimen was blood. These receptors were obtained from a woman in her 40s in good health.

The genes are TRBV28 and TRBJ2-7, with a tentative D call TRBD1 (7 bases). This CDR3 has 15 amino acids. The V gene lost 6 bases and the J gene lost 10 bases, with 25 bases spanning the gap. The V gene's germline CDR1 is MDHEN and CDR2 SYDVKM. The CDR3 sequence: CASRSGQPTREAQYF. DNA for the CDR3: TGTGCCAGCAGATCGGGACAGCCAACGCGGGAAGCCCAGTACTTC.

The chain uses TRBV5-1 and TRBJ2-1; 13 bases line up with TRBD2. V shed 4 bases, J shed 7 bases, and the junction held 8 bases outside the gene matches. In germline, CDR1 is SGHRS, CDR2 YFSETQ. The CDR3 is 16 residues long. Written as DNA, the CDR3 is TGCGCCAGCAGCAGGGACGGGACTAGCGGGGTAAATGAGCAGTTCTTC. It is translated as CASSRDGTSGVNEQFF.

CDR3 sequence: CASSLRQVLDTDTQYF. The CDR3 region has the DNA TGTGCCAGCAGCTTACGGCAGGTATTGGACACAGATACGCAGTATTTT. This chain uses TRBV7-2 with TRBJ2-3; D uncertain. Germline V CDR1 and CDR2: SGHTA, FQGNSA. The ends were cut back, 2 bases at V and 2 bases at J, with 14 bases in the middle. CDR3 length: 16 residues.

This chain joins TRBV6-6 and TRBJ2-7; 8 nucleotides agree with TRBD2. The CDR3 is made up of 12 amino acids. From germline, CDR1 is MNHNY and CDR2 SVGAGI (reference sequence). Unmatched junction bases numbered 5, after V lost 7 bases and J lost 6 bases. Here the CDR3 reads CASTDAGGEQYF. For the CDR3, the DNA is TGTGCCAGCACTGACGCGGGGGGCGAGCAGTACTTC.

The chain carries TRBV20-1 and TRBJ2-5, with a tentative D call TRBD2 (5 bases). V lost 3 bases and J 2 bases, leaving 19 bases between the germline ends. The CDR3 has 16 amino acids. Germline V gene lookup returns CDR1 DFQATT and CDR2 SNEGSKA (reference sequence). CDR3 bases: TGCAGTGCTAGCGCCCGTAGGCCTTTAGCGCAAGAGACCCAGTACTTC. Protein sequence: CSASARRPLAQETQYF.

This clonotype was seen only once. V usage is TRBV20-1 and J usage is TRBJ2-1, with TRBD2 as a possible D gene (5 bases). The end of the DNA is better explained by TRBJ2-7, so the J call may be wrong. The CDR3 loop spans 15 amino acids. Germline V CDR1 and CDR2: DFQATT, SNEGSKA (reference sequence). The CDR3 nucleotides read TGCAGTGCTAGGTCCCTATCGGGGTTGTACAATGAGCAGTACTTC. This translates into CSARSLSGLYNEQYF.

This clonotype has only a few counts. The chain links TRBV9 to TRBJ1-6, with a possible D match to TRBD1 (6 bases). V dropped 0 bases and J dropped 9 bases, with 10 bases sitting between them. Per germline, CDR1 SGDLS and CDR2 YYNGEE. This CDR3 has 14 amino acids. CDR3 nucleotide sequence: TGTGCCAGCAGCGTAGGGGACACCCTTTCACCCCTCCACTTT. This codes for CASSVGDTLSPLHF.

V usage is TRBV6-5 and J usage is TRBJ2-3; D is perhaps TRBD1 (6 bases). The ends were cut back, 2 bases at V and 7 bases at J, with 25 bases in the middle. The CDR3 spans 18 residues. CDR1 is MNHEY and CDR2 is SVGAGI in the germline V gene. CDR3 residues: CASSYDLSTRVGTNTQYF. CDR3 nucleotides: TGTGCCAGCAGTTACGACCTCTCGACGAGGGTCGGGACAAATACGCAGTATTTT.

The J gene is TRBJ1-2, the V gene TRBV5-1; D might be TRBD1 (5 bases). This CDR3 contains 14 residues. Germline CDR1 SGHRS, CDR2 YFSETQ. Trimming stripped 0 bases from V and 8 bases from J, with 14 bases between. CDR3 protein: CASSLEGLVGGYTF. The DNA of the CDR3 is TGCGCCAGCAGCTTGGAGGGGCTTGTTGGGGGCTACACCTTC. Variable domain in full (rest from reference TRBV5-1 and TRBJ1-2): KAGVTQTPRYLIKTRGQQVTLSCSPISGHRSVSWYQQTPGQGLQFLFEYFSETQRNKGNFPGRFSGRQFSNSRSEMNVSTLELGDSALYLCASSLEGLVGGYTFGSGTRLTVV.

This chain links TRBV20-1 with TRBJ1-1; tentatively, D is TRBD1 (5 bases). CDR3 length equals 11 residues. Germline-derived CDR1 and CDR2 are DFQATT and SNEGSKA (reference sequence). DNA for the CDR3: TGCAGCGGGGACCGAAACACTGAAGCTTTCTTT. Amino acid sequence: CSGDRNTEAFF.

The chain couples TRBV6-1 to TRBJ2-1; no firm D call. The V and J ends lost 1 base and 5 bases respectively, with 12 bases between them. Germline CDR1 MNHNS, CDR2 SASEGT. CDR3 size: 15 residues. CDR3 DNA sequence: TGTGCCAGCAGTGAAGAGGGTCGTTTCCACAATGAGCAGTTCTTC. It yields the protein CASSEEGRFHNEQFF.

This chain joins TRBV20-1 and TRBJ1-2; 8 nucleotides match TRBD1. The CDR3 is 15 amino acids. Trimming at V came to 3 bases and at J to 0 bases, leaving 6 bases not matched to a gene. Germline CDR1 and CDR2: DFQATT and SNEGSKA (reference sequence). CDR3 DNA: TGCAGTGCTAGGGACAGGGAACAAGCTAACTATGGCTACACCTTC. Protein product: CSARDREQANYGYTF.

In this sample, this clonotype turned up a few times. The chain has TRBV20-1 and TRBJ2-1; D gene unclear. This CDR3 comprises 11 residues. The germline V gene has CDR1 DFQATT and CDR2 SNEGSKA (reference sequence). The ends were cut back, 2 bases at V and 13 bases at J, with 12 bases in the middle. The CDR3 region has the DNA TGCAGTGCTAGATGGGCAGAGACCCAGTTCTTC. Protein: CSARWAETQFF.

The chain combines TRBV24-1 with TRBJ2-2, with D possibly being TRBD2 (5 bases). The V gene lost 8 bases and the J gene lost 5 bases, with 11 bases spanning the gap. This CDR3 is built from 13 residues. Germline V gene lookup returns CDR1 KGHDR and CDR2 SFDVKD. The DNA for the CDR3 is TGTGCCACCATGAGGGCAGGTACCGGGGAGCTGTTTTTT. Encoded protein: CATMRAGTGELFF.

The table lists this clonotype with a few counts. The rearrangement uses TRBV20-1 and TRBJ1-2; D unclear. The CDR3 extends over 14 amino acids. Trimming cost V 4 bases and J 0 bases, with 12 bases left between them. The germline V gene encodes CDR1 DFQATT and CDR2 SNEGSKA (reference sequence). The CDR3 protein is CSANPGRANYGYTF. The DNA of the CDR3 is TGCAGTGCTAACCCCGGCAGAGCTAACTATGGCTACACCTTC.

The J gene is TRBJ2-1, the V gene TRBV20-1; 10 bases align to TRBD2. The CDR3 consists of 14 residues. V shed 6 bases and J 3 bases; nucleotides not matched to a gene: 5. Germline assignment: CDR1 DFQATT and CDR2 SNEGSKA (reference sequence). CDR3 region: CSAHGTSDYNEQFF. The CDR3 DNA reads as TGCAGTGCCCATGGGACTAGCGACTACAATGAGCAGTTCTTC.

The rearrangement uses TRBV10-3 and TRBJ1-2, with no clear D. The CDR3 contains 13 residues. The germline V and J ends were trimmed by 4 bases and 0 bases, with 6 bases remaining between them. Germline V gene lookup returns CDR1 ENHRY and CDR2 SYGVKD. This chain's CDR3 is CAISAETNYGYTF. The CDR3 coding sequence is TGTGCCATCAGTGCGGAGACTAACTATGGCTACACCTTC.